The clone carrying this TCR beta chain was found a few times. Its matching antigen is unknown. V was trimmed by 0 bases and J by 3 bases, leaving 9 bases between them. Germline V gene lookup returns CDR1 GTSNPN and CDR2 SVGIG (reference sequence). This CDR3 has 13 residues. This sample stems from a study of CD8+ T cells in alopecia areata. Whole-study findings and limits: Besides other cells, scalp samples also yield sequences of resident alphabeta T cells from normal skin.

The sequencing template was cDNA reverse transcribed from extracted RNA. Repertoires were generated with immunoSEQ multiplex PCR, while TCRdb's copy carries only in-frame clones and drops some. The sample lists 110,000 or so clones; roughly 50% were seen once. Described treatment: oral pan-JAK inhibitor, 5-10 mg twice daily. The gene calls are TRBV30 and TRBJ2-7; no reliable D call. This receptor was taken from a human donor with alopecia areata. The sample in question was CD4+ T cells sorted from blood, obtained at week 24, from a patient treated with tofacitinib. This chain's CDR3 is CAWSVNINYEQYF. The CDR3 coding sequence is TGTGCCTGGAGTGTGAACATAAACTACGAGCAGTACTTC.